These 30 T cell receptor beta chains were all obtained from the same sample, sequenced in a study of TIL therapy for anti-PD-1-resistant metastatic lung cancer (TCRdb year 2021). The immunoSEQ v3 hsTCRB kit was used to amplify TCR beta CDR3 regions from genomic DNA through bias-controlled multiplex PCR. This immuneACCESS table, as held by TCRdb, lists in-frame sequences with V and J called but not all clones. Of the missing ones, under half trace to an unresolved V gene in checked studies; the others have no known cause. The sample records about 19,000 clones, about three quarters of which are singletons. The ten largest clones capture approximately 7% of the sample. The sample's time point label, in plain terms: pre-treatment sample, taken before nivolumab and TIL therapy. Sequenced here: blood, sampled at baseline. The receptors come from a person aged 25-85 years with non-small cell lung cancer.

V usage is TRBV7-3 and J usage is TRBJ2-6; a weak D match, TRBD1 (6 bases). The V gene's germline CDR1 is SGHTA and CDR2 FQGTGA. The CDR3 loop spans 18 amino acids. Trimming removed 0 bases at V and 2 bases at J, with 14 bases between. The CDR3 nucleotides read TGTGCCAGCAGCTTAACTCGTGACAGGCTGGCTGGGGCCAACGTCCTGACTTTC. Translated: CASSLTRDRLAGANVLTF.

V gene TRBV4-1 combines with J gene TRBJ1-5, with D possibly being TRBD1 (5 bases). CDR1 MGHRA and CDR2 YSYEKL come from the germline V gene. This CDR3 is 14 amino acids long. Trimming removed 0 bases at V and 5 bases at J, with 8 bases between. The CDR3 coding sequence is TGCGCCAGCAGCCAAGAAGAGGGGTATCAGCCCCAGCATTTT. It encodes CASSQEEGYQPQHF.

V gene TRBV24-1 combines with J gene TRBJ2-3, with a weak D call TRBD1 (6 bases). Germline V lookup: CDR1 KGHDR, CDR2 SFDVKD. The CDR3 covers 13 residues. Trimming stripped 7 bases from V and 6 bases from J, with 13 bases between. The CDR3 sequence is CATRGARGDTQYF. CDR3 coding DNA: TGTGCCACCAGGGGGGCACGAGGGGATACGCAGTATTTT.

This chain links TRBV7-2 with TRBJ1-1; unclear D gene. Germline V gene lookup returns CDR1 SGHTA and CDR2 FQGNSA. This CDR3 has 14 residues. V lost 1 base, J lost 3 bases, and 9 bases lay in between. The CDR3 bases are TGTGCCAGCAGCTTAGGATCCGGGGACACTGAAGCTTTCTTT. Amino acids: CASSLGSGDTEAFF.

In this sample, this clone turned up once. The chain uses TRBV20-1 and TRBJ2-1; 8 nucleotides match TRBD2. This CDR3 region has 16 residues. Trimming removed 3 bases from V and 8 bases from J; junction bases left unmatched: 15. Germline-derived CDR1 and CDR2 are DFQATT and SNEGSKA (reference sequence). CDR3 sequence reads: CSASWWQAPGGDEQFF. The CDR3 DNA follows: TGCAGTGCTAGTTGGTGGCAAGCCCCGGGGGGGGATGAGCAGTTCTTC.

V gene TRBV7-2 combines with J gene TRBJ2-7, with D tentatively TRBD2 (6 bases). Germline assignment: CDR1 SGHTA and CDR2 FQGNSA. CDR3 length: 16 amino acids. The V end lost 1 base, the J end lost 5 bases, and 18 bases lay between the germline ends. CDR3 sequence reads: CASSLGGDPALDEQYF. CDR3 nucleotide sequence: TGTGCCAGCAGCTTAGGCGGGGACCCGGCCTTGGACGAGCAGTACTTC.

This clone was picked up a small number of times. The J gene is TRBJ1-6, the V gene TRBV15; the D gene is possibly TRBD1 (5 bases). The V gene's germline CDR1 is LNHNV and CDR2 YYDKDF (reference sequence). This CDR3 comprises 14 residues. Trimming took off 1 base at V and 9 bases at J, with 10 bases between the two ends. For the CDR3, the DNA is TGTGCCACCAGCAGAGGAGGGGCGACTTCACCCCTCCACTTT. Its translation: CATSRGGATSPLHF.

This chain uses TRBV4-2 with TRBJ2-3; 12 positions agree with TRBD2. Trimming took 0 bases from V and 4 from J; bases not matched to a gene: 5. The CDR3 is 17 amino acids. Germline V gene lookup returns CDR1 LGHNA and CDR2 YNFKEQ. In DNA form, the CDR3 reads TGTGCCAGCAGCCAAGATTGGGGACTAGCGGGTTCAGATACGCAGTATTTT. This gives the protein CASSQDWGLAGSDTQYF.

The V gene is TRBV5-5, the J gene TRBJ2-1, with D perhaps TRBD2 (5 bases). Trimming took off 3 bases at V and 0 bases at J, with 10 bases between the two ends. This CDR3 is 15 amino acids long. Germline CDR1 and CDR2: SGHKS and YYEKEE (reference sequence). The CDR3, as DNA: TGTGCCAGCAGCTGGGCGAGGGCCTCCTACAATGAGCAGTTCTTC. Amino acids: CASSWARASYNEQFF.

This clone was recorded only once. The chain joins TRBV15 to TRBJ2-1; D gene ambiguous. V was pared by 0 bases and J by 5 bases, with 8 bases between. Germline CDR1 and CDR2: LNHNV and YYDKDF (reference sequence). The CDR3 runs to 14 residues. CDR3 coding DNA: TGTGCCACCAGCAGAGATCTCGACAACAATGAGCAGTTCTTC. As protein: CATSRDLDNNEQFF.

The V call is TRBV27, the J call TRBJ2-4; 7 nucleotides agree with TRBD1. CDR3 length: 17 amino acids. Germline V CDR1 and CDR2: MNHEY, SMNVEV (reference sequence). The trim removed 4 bases at V and 0 bases at J, leaving 9 bases unmatched. The CDR3 nucleotides read TGTGCCAGCAGTTCGATCCGGGACAGCTTAGCCAAAAACATTCAGTACTTC. Its protein is CASSSIRDSLAKNIQYF.

The V call is TRBV6-2 or TRBV6-3, the J call TRBJ1-6; D not resolved. Trimming left V 0 bases short and J 7 bases short, with 7 bases between. Germline CDR1 reads MNHEY; CDR2 reads SVGEGT. This CDR3 contains 14 residues. CDR3 loop: CASSYSSNNSPLHF. CDR3 coding DNA: TGTGCCAGCAGTTACTCGTCGAACAATTCACCCCTCCACTTT.

This clone was seen a handful of times. V is TRBV2 and J is TRBJ2-4; D is unclear. Between the trimmed V and J ends, which lost 6 bases and 0 bases, there was a span of 12 bases. CDR3 length equals 15 residues. From germline, CDR1 is SNHLY and CDR2 FYNNEI. CDR3 coding DNA: TGTGCCAGCAGGGAGACATTCCTAGCCAAAAACATTCAGTACTTC. Its translation: CASRETFLAKNIQYF.

The CDR3 loop is CASSQDLLRNSLYGYTF. The CDR3 coding sequence is TGCGCCAGCAGCCAAGATTTATTGAGGAATTCTCTCTATGGCTACACCTTC. The chain couples TRBV4-3 to TRBJ1-2; no reliable D call. Trimming left V 0 bases short and J 4 bases short, with 18 bases between. Germline CDR1 LGHNA, CDR2 YSLEER. CDR3 length: 17 amino acids.

V is TRBV24-1 and J is TRBJ2-2; no reliable D call. Germline assignment: CDR1 KGHDR and CDR2 SFDVKD. The CDR3 is 13 residues long. The V and J ends lost 1 base and 6 bases respectively, with 5 bases between them. The CDR3 DNA follows: TGTGCCACCAGTGATTTTGGTGCCGGGGAGCTGTTTTTT. Translating gives CATSDFGAGELFF.

J is TRBJ1-1 and V is TRBV30, with D perhaps matching TRBD1 (6 bases). V lost 3 bases and J lost 5, with 16 bases in between. Germline V gene lookup returns CDR1 GTSNPN and CDR2 SVGIG (reference sequence). The CDR3 spans 14 residues. The CDR3 sequence is CAWSQYRVQTEAFF. The CDR3 bases are TGTGCCTGGAGCCAATACAGGGTACAGACTGAAGCTTTCTTT.

The V call is TRBV12-2, the J call TRBJ1-6. TRBV12-2 is classified as a pseudogene. The CDR3 is 19 amino acids. The CDR3 region is CASRSTPAGRPGYNSPLHF. The CDR3 DNA reads TGTGCAAGTCGCTCGACCCCCGCAGGGCGGCCGGGGTATAATTCACCCCTCCACTTT.

As DNA, the CDR3 is TGTGCCTCCGGCGGGGGGAGCACAGATACGCAGTATTTT. Amino acid sequence: CASGGGSTDTQYF. This chain connects TRBV15 to TRBJ2-3; 8 bases are shared with TRBD2. This CDR3 has 13 amino acids. Germline CDR1 and CDR2: LNHNV and YYDKDF (reference sequence). V shed 11 bases, J shed 0 bases, and the junction held 4 bases outside the gene matches.

The V gene is TRBV3-1 (or the pseudogene TRBV3-2), the J gene TRBJ2-1; D not resolved. CDR3 length: 16 residues. The germline V gene has CDR1 LGHDT and CDR2 YNNKEL (reference sequence). Trimming left V 3 bases short and J 4 bases short, with 16 bases between. CDR3 DNA sequence: TGTGCCAGCAGCCACTTTCGCGCCCAGAGGTACAATGAGCAGTTCTTC. As protein: CASSHFRAQRYNEQFF.

The chain links TRBV4-1 to TRBJ2-7; TRBD1 matches 7 bases. With V trimmed by 3 bases and J by 3 bases, 8 bases remained unmatched. The CDR3 is 15 amino acids. CDR1 and CDR2 from the germline V gene are MGHRA and YSYEKL. The CDR3 bases are TGCGCCAGCAGCCAGGGACAGTCGGGGATCTACGAGCAGTACTTC. Its protein is CASSQGQSGIYEQYF.

This clone was counted only a few times. The V call is TRBV6-5, the J call TRBJ2-7; 11 bases line up with TRBD1. CDR3 length equals 14 residues. After removal of 5 bases from V and 2 bases from J, the junction contained 2 bases not matched to a gene. Germline CDR1 MNHEY, CDR2 SVGAGI. CDR3 in amino acids: CASSRGQGAYEQYF. For the CDR3, the DNA is TGTGCCAGCAGTCGGGGACAGGGGGCCTACGAGCAGTACTTC.

The gene calls are TRBV11-2 and TRBJ1-3; D is ambiguous. The germline CDR1 and CDR2 sequences are SGHAT and FQNNGV. V shed 5 bases and J shed 0 bases, with 14 bases lying between them. This CDR3 has 16 amino acids. The CDR3 nucleotides are TGTGCCAGCAGCCCCCGACCCTCGAGCTCTGGAAACACCATATATTTT. Its protein is CASSPRPSSSGNTIYF. Full variable domain (outside the CDR3, taken from reference TRBV11-2 and TRBJ1-3): EAGVAQSPRYKIIEKRQSVAFWCNPISGHATLYWYQQILGQGPKLLIQFQNNGVVDDSQLPKDRFSAERLKGVDSTLKIQPAKLEDSAVYLCASSPRPSSSGNTIYFGEGSWLTVV.

The J gene is TRBJ1-1, the V gene TRBV28; no clear D. CDR1 is MDHEN, CDR2 SYDVKM, per germline. This CDR3 region has 14 residues. The ends were cut back, 4 bases at V and 2 bases at J, with 11 bases in the middle. The CDR3 nucleotides read TGTGCCAGCAGTTCGACCTACCCTAACACTGAAGCTTTCTTT. Translating it yields CASSSTYPNTEAFF.

This clone was observed a few times. This sequence joins TRBV7-9 and TRBJ1-2, with D perhaps matching TRBD1 (5 bases). The germline V gene has CDR1 SEHNR and CDR2 FQNEAQ (reference sequence). The CDR3 is 11 residues long. The ends were cut back, 5 bases at V and 13 bases at J, with 14 bases in the middle. The CDR3 is CASSPGTSFTF. Here the CDR3 DNA reads TGTGCCAGCAGCCCCGGGACTTCCTTCACCTTC.

The chain combines TRBV10-2 with TRBJ2-1; D tentatively reads TRBD1 or TRBD2 (5 bases each). This CDR3 is built from 14 residues. The germline V and J ends were trimmed by 5 bases and 2 bases, with 10 bases remaining between them. Germline loops: CDR1 WSHSY, CDR2 SAAADI. CDR3 protein: CASSRGDPYNEQFF. DNA for the CDR3: TGCGCCAGCAGTAGGGGAGACCCCTACAATGAGCAGTTCTTC.

The chain employs TRBV25-1 and TRBJ1-5, with unresolved D. The germline V gene encodes CDR1 MGHDK and CDR2 SYGVNS. The length of the CDR3 is 15 residues. V was clipped by 0 bases and J by 2 bases, with 8 bases between them. CDR3 sequence: CASSEYLRGNQPQHF. The CDR3 DNA reads TGTGCCAGCAGTGAATATTTGAGGGGCAATCAGCCCCAGCATTTT.

The gene calls are TRBV19 and TRBJ1-1; D perhaps matches TRBD1 (5 bases). This CDR3 has 17 amino acids. Germline-derived CDR1 and CDR2 are LNHDA and SQIVND (reference sequence). The ends were cut back, 4 bases at V and 0 bases at J, with 18 bases in the middle. This CDR3 reads CASSSSPRGTMNTEAFF. In nucleotides, the CDR3 is TGTGCCAGTAGTAGCTCACCCCGCGGGACCATGAACACTGAAGCTTTCTTT.

This clone was detected only once. The chain carries TRBV30 and TRBJ2-1; 7 bases are shared with TRBD2. The germline CDR1 and CDR2 sequences are GTSNPN and SVGIG (reference sequence). The CDR3 is 15 residues long. CDR3 protein: CAKLKSTSVGNEQFF. The CDR3 DNA reads as TGTGCGAAATTAAAAAGCACTAGCGTTGGGAATGAGCAGTTCTTC.

V and J are TRBV5-4 and TRBJ2-3; D is undetermined. Germline V CDR1 and CDR2: SGHNT, YYREEE (reference sequence). There are 15 residues in the CDR3. Trimming removed 4 bases from V and 4 bases from J, with 16 bases in between. The CDR3 DNA reads as TGTGCCAGCAGCGGCGGCGGTGGCGGAGCAGATACGCAGTATTTT. Protein sequence: CASSGGGGGADTQYF. The complete variable domain, with remaining parts taken from reference TRBV5-4 and TRBJ2-3, reads ETGVTQSPTHLIKTRGQQVTLRCSSQSGHNTVSWYQQALGQGPQFIFQYYREEENGRGNFPPRFSGLQFPNYSSELNVNALELDDSALYLCASSGGGGGADTQYFGPGTRLTVL.

V and J are TRBV19 and TRBJ1-2, with 7 bases matching TRBD1. The length of the CDR3 is 15 residues. The trim removed 7 bases at V and 7 bases at J, leaving 15 bases unmatched. Looked up from germline, CDR1 is LNHDA and CDR2 is SQIVND (reference sequence). The CDR3 protein is CASNTRQGLGLGYTF. CDR3 nucleotide sequence: TGTGCCAGTAATACCCGACAGGGTTTAGGGCTTGGCTACACCTTC.